A single sample gave rise to the 7 T cell receptor beta chains below, sequenced in a study of T cell changes during pregnancy in multiple sclerosis. Data came from immunoSEQ multiplex PCR; TCRdb stores just in-frame clones and leaves some out. The repertoire includes 65,000 to 80,000 clones, approximately 92% of them detected once, and about 0.93% sits in the top ten. The starting material was peripheral blood, obtained in the first trimester of pregnancy. These receptors came from a female donor with multiple sclerosis, enrolled in a pregnancy study.

The V and J genes are TRBV7-2 and TRBJ2-3; 10 bases are a match to TRBD2. Trimming removed 5 bases from V and 5 bases from J; junction bases left unmatched: 10. This CDR3 is built from 16 residues. The germline V gene encodes CDR1 SGHTA and CDR2 FQGNSA. This CDR3 reads CASSHQQKREGDTQYF. In DNA, the CDR3 is TGTGCCAGCAGCCACCAGCAAAAGCGGGAGGGAGATACGCAGTATTTT.

This sequence joins TRBV6-1 and TRBJ2-1; 7 nucleotides align to TRBD1. The CDR3 is 14 residues long. The J segment lost 6 bases and the V segment lost 10 bases, leaving 12 bases of the junction unmatched. The germline gives CDR1 MNHNS, CDR2 SASEGT. The CDR3 here is CAIDRERSGNEQFF. For the CDR3, the DNA is TGTGCCATAGACAGGGAGAGGTCAGGCAATGAGCAGTTCTTC.

The J gene is TRBJ2-1, the V gene TRBV19; 7 nucleotides align to TRBD1. V gave up 1 base and J gave up 6 bases; unmatched junction bases: 6. The CDR3 covers 15 residues. Germline V CDR1 and CDR2: LNHDA, SQIVND (reference sequence). CDR3 in amino acids: CASSIGRGSLNEQFF. CDR3 coding DNA: TGTGCCAGTAGTATAGGCAGGGGGTCCCTCAATGAGCAGTTCTTC.

This clone is a singleton in its sample. This chain connects TRBV28 to TRBJ2-2; no clear D. V lost 7 bases to trimming and J lost 7 bases, with 10 bases between them. Germline V gene data show CDR1 as MDHEN and CDR2 as SYDVKM. The CDR3 contains 12 residues. The CDR3 loop reads CASIRLYGELFF. In nucleotides, the CDR3 is TGTGCCAGCATTCGGTTATACGGGGAGCTGTTTTTT.

The chain has TRBV7-3 and TRBJ2-1, with 8 positions matching TRBD2. CDR3 length: 16 amino acids. J was trimmed by 7 bases and V by 5 bases; bases with no gene match: 13. Germline V gene sequence: CDR1 SGHTA, CDR2 FQGTGA. The CDR3 DNA is TGTGCCAGCAGCACCTCAGCGGGGGCACCTACAAATGAGCAGTTCTTC. The encoded protein is CASSTSAGAPTNEQFF.

The V call is TRBV9, the J call TRBJ2-1, with 7 bases lining up with TRBD2. Looked up from germline, CDR1 is SGDLS and CDR2 is YYNGEE. The V gene end was trimmed by 0 bases and the J gene end by 2 bases; junction bases not matched to a gene: 14. The CDR3 totals 19 residues. In DNA form, the CDR3 reads TGTGCCAGCAGCGTAGTAGGAGGATGGGCGGGAGAGCCCTACAATGAGCAGTTCTTC. Amino acid sequence: CASSVVGGWAGEPYNEQFF.

The rearrangement uses TRBV19 and TRBJ1-1, with D hard to call. Germline CDR1 is LNHDA and CDR2 is SQIVND (reference sequence). This CDR3 region has 13 residues. Trimming took off 4 bases at V and 11 bases at J, with 17 bases between the two ends. Here the CDR3 reads CASSSSGTSRAFF. In nucleotides, the CDR3 is TGTGCCAGTAGTAGTTCGGGAACCTCTAGGGCTTTCTTT.